These 5 T cell receptor beta chains came from one sample sequenced in a study of CD8+CD57+ T cells in acquired aplastic anemia. Profiling that covered TCR beta VDJ and CDR3 relied on genomic DNA as its template. From the reads, TCRdb called clonotypes with MiXCR, one entry per CDR3 protein. The sample consists of some 220,000 distinct CDR3 sequences, roughly 35% of them appearing once. Material for sequencing was sorted CD4+, CD8+, or CD8+CD57+ T cells (not recorded which) from PBMCs. The receptors stem from a human donor in good health, serving as a control.

This clonotype occurred many times. The genes are TRBV20-1 and TRBJ1-5, with D possibly being TRBD1 (5 bases). V was trimmed by 3 bases and J by 7 bases, leaving 13 bases between them. Per the germline V gene, CDR1 is DFQATT and CDR2 is SNEGSKA (reference sequence). This CDR3 contains 13 residues. The CDR3 loop reads CSASAGSGQPQHF. CDR3 nucleotides: TGCAGTGCTAGCGCGGGGTCAGGGCAGCCCCAGCATTTT.

This sequence joins TRBV6-1 and TRBJ2-7, with TRBD1 matching over 8 bases. Per the germline V gene, CDR1 is MNHNS and CDR2 is SASEGT. CDR3 length: 13 residues. V shed 7 bases and J 6 bases; nucleotides not matched to a gene: 8. CDR3 nucleotide sequence: TGTGCCAGCATTCTTACAGGGGGACGCGAGCAGTACTTC. Translation: CASILTGGREQYF.

The sample holds many counts of this clonotype. The chain is built from TRBV7-9 and TRBJ1-1; 7 nucleotides align to TRBD1. The germline V gene encodes CDR1 SEHNR and CDR2 FQNEAQ (reference sequence). With 2 bases clipped from V and 5 bases from J, the junction kept 2 bases outside the gene matches. The CDR3 extends over 13 amino acids. In DNA form, the CDR3 reads TGTGCCAGCAGCTTAAACAGGGGTACTGAAGCTTTCTTT. This gives the protein CASSLNRGTEAFF. The full variable domain, its missing parts supplied by reference TRBV7-9 and TRBJ1-1, is DTGVSQNPRHKITKRGQNVTFRCDPISEHNRLYWYRQTLGQGPEFLTYFQNEAQLEKSRLLSDRFSAERPKGSFSTLEIQRTEQGDSAMYLCASSLNRGTEAFFGQGTRLTVV.

This clonotype occurred many times. V and J are TRBV2 and TRBJ2-5; TRBD1 might be the D (6 bases). V lost 7 bases and J lost 2, with 11 bases in between. From germline, CDR1 is SNHLY and CDR2 FYNNEI. The CDR3 loop spans 13 amino acids. CDR3 residues: CASKMDRQETQYF. DNA of the CDR3: TGTGCCAGCAAGATGGACAGACAAGAGACCCAGTACTTC.

Note on this clonotype: With a much larger clone just one base away, this may be a read error. J is TRBJ2-7 and V is TRBV5-8; possibly TRBD1 or TRBD2 for D (5 bases each). Germline values: CDR1 SGHTS, CDR2 YDEGEE. The CDR3 totals 14 residues. V lost 6 bases, J lost 2 bases, and 15 bases lay in between. CDR3 sequence reads: CASTRSGRTYEQYF. The DNA of the CDR3 is TGTGCCAGCACCCGTTCGGGGCGGACCTACGAGCAGTACTTC.